A selection of T cell receptor beta chains follows, all from one sample in a study of T cell changes during pregnancy in multiple sclerosis. Only in-frame clones appear in the TCRdb table, and some are missing; sequencing was by immunoSEQ multiplex PCR. The table records 60,000 to 75,000 clones, 90% to 95% of them present only once. The material was peripheral blood, obtained before pregnancy. These receptors were obtained from a female donor with multiple sclerosis, enrolled in a pregnancy study. CDR3s include the opening cysteine and the closing phenylalanine or tryptophan. D genes are given only for firm matches. A row's size may be missing; if present it is once, few, many or a size class.

TRBV23-1	NA	TRBJ2-7	NA	16	CASSQSTGGLLYEQYF	TGCGCCAGCAGTCAATCGACGGGGGGCCTTCTCTACGAGCAGTACTTC
TRBV30	NA	TRBJ2-7	TRBD2	17	CAWSVYRTSGFTYEQYF	TGTGCCTGGAGTGTATATCGGACTAGCGGGTTCACCTACGAGCAGTACTTC
TRBV9	once	TRBJ2-5	TRBD1	16	CASSGGDRGLQETQYF	TGTGCCAGCAGCGGGGGAGACAGGGGCCTTCAAGAGACCCAGTACTTC
TRBV7-2	NA	TRBJ1-4	NA	14	CASSLGGSNEKLFF	TGTGCCAGCAGCTTAGGAGGGTCTAATGAAAAACTGTTTTTT
TRBV15	NA	TRBJ2-7	NA	15	CATSTDLGLRSEQYF	TGTGCCACCAGCACGGACTTGGGCCTTAGGTCCGAGCAGTACTTC
TRBV15	once	TRBJ1-1	NA	15	CATSRDLRVSTEAFF	TGTGCCACCAGCAGAGATCTGAGGGTCTCCACTGAAGCTTTCTTT
TRBV27	once	TRBJ1-2	TRBD1	14	CASSLSSGGYGYTF	TGTGCCAGCAGTTTATCGTCAGGGGGCTACGGCTACACCTTC
TRBV5-6	NA	TRBJ1-1	NA	15	CASSQRGARNTEAFF	TGTGCCAGCAGCCAGCGGGGGGCTCGGAACACTGAAGCTTTCTTT
TRBV6-6	NA	TRBJ1-2	TRBD1	15	CASSYSPDRGRGYTF	TGTGCCAGCAGTTACTCGCCGGACAGGGGGCGAGGCTACACCTTC
TRBV10-3	NA	TRBJ1-3	NA	14	CAISESARGNTIYF	TGTGCCATCAGTGAGTCCGCACGGGGAAACACCATATATTTT
TRBV27	NA	TRBJ2-6	TRBD1	16	CASSPGTGSGANVLTF	TGTGCCAGCAGTCCCGGGACAGGCTCAGGGGCCAACGTCCTGACTTTC
TRBV7-9	NA	TRBJ1-2	NA	14	CASSSTPTADGYTF	TGTGCCAGCAGCTCCACCCCTACAGCGGATGGCTACACCTTC
TRBV7-3	NA	TRBJ2-3	TRBD1	16	CASSLIGTGEADTQYF	TGTGCCAGCAGCTTAATCGGGACAGGAGAGGCAGATACGCAGTATTTT
TRBV19	NA	TRBJ1-2	TRBD1	15	CASSTWDRVSVGYTF	TGTGCCAGTAGTACCTGGGACAGGGTAAGTGTCGGCTACACCTTC
TRBV18	NA	TRBJ2-2	TRBD2	14	CASSLRGDTGELFF	TGTGCCAGCTCACTTCGGGGGGACACCGGGGAGCTGTTTTTT
TRBV4-1	NA	TRBJ1-5	TRBD1	14	CASSQGQGNQPQHF	TGCGCCAGCAGCCAAGGACAGGGGAATCAGCCCCAGCATTTT
TRBV5-4	once	TRBJ2-7	TRBD1	17	CASSKGQGPTLTYEQYF	TGTGCCAGCAGCAAGGGACAGGGGCCGACGCTGACCTACGAGCAGTACTTC
TRBV5-6	NA	TRBJ2-7	TRBD1	15	CASRTGTGAFDEQYF	TGTGCCAGCAGAACCGGGACAGGGGCATTCGACGAGCAGTACTTC
TRBV7-2	NA	TRBJ2-4	TRBD2	17	CASSNSGGAGAKNIQYF	TGTGCCAGCAGCAATAGCGGGGGGGCAGGGGCCAAAAACATTCAGTACTTC
TRBV19	once	TRBJ1-2	TRBD1	14	CASSLHGTGDGYTF	TGTGCCAGTAGTCTTCACGGGACAGGGGATGGCTACACCTTC
TRBV11-1	NA	TRBJ1-4	NA	14	CASSLNVLGEKLFF	TGTGCCAGCAGCTTAAATGTACTCGGGGAAAAACTGTTTTTT
TRBV5-5	NA	TRBJ2-7	NA	13	CASSSIGTVEQYF	TGTGCCAGCAGCTCTATCGGGACTGTCGAGCAGTACTTC
TRBV9	NA	TRBJ1-3	NA	13	CASRGAGGNTIYF	TGTGCCAGCAGGGGGGCCGGTGGAAACACCATATATTTT
TRBV7-2	NA	TRBJ2-1	TRBD2	18	CASSLAGTSGGARNEQFF	TGTGCCAGCAGCTTAGCGGGGACTAGCGGGGGGGCAAGAAATGAGCAGTTCTTC
TRBV7-9	NA	TRBJ2-1	NA	13	CASSPSGADEQFF	TGTGCCAGCAGCCCTTCAGGGGCCGATGAGCAGTTCTTC
TRBV15	once	TRBJ2-2	NA	16	CATSRDRRQLTGELFF	TGTGCCACCAGCAGAGATAGGAGACAGCTCACCGGGGAGCTGTTTTTT
TRBV7-9	NA	TRBJ1-3	NA	16	CASSWNTGISGNTIYF	TGTGCCAGCAGCTGGAACACAGGGATCTCTGGAAACACCATATATTTT
TRBV29-1	NA	TRBJ2-5	NA	13	CSALQGLQETQYF	TGCAGCGCACTACAGGGCCTCCAAGAGACCCAGTACTTC
TRBV6-1	NA	TRBJ1-2	NA	13	CASTEGGAYGYTF	TGTGCCAGCACCGAGGGAGGGGCCTATGGCTACACCTTC
TRBV5-6	NA	TRBJ2-7	NA	13	CASSFRDSYEQYF	TGTGCCAGCAGCTTTCGGGACTCCTACGAGCAGTACTTC
TRBV11-2	NA	TRBJ2-2	TRBD1	16	CASSLGGGMNTGELFF	TGTGCCAGCAGCTTAGGAGGGGGCATGAACACCGGGGAGCTGTTTTTT
TRBV11-3	NA	TRBJ2-7	NA	12	CASSLGPNEQYF	TGTGCCAGCAGCTTAGGGCCGAACGAGCAGTACTTC
TRBV4-1	NA	TRBJ1-6	NA	13	CASSQILFSPLHF	TGCGCCAGCAGCCAAATCCTGTTCTCACCCCTCCACTTT
TRBV4-3	NA	TRBJ1-5	NA	18	CASSQVPGSQAHNQPQHF	TGCGCCAGCAGCCAAGTCCCAGGGTCTCAGGCACACAATCAGCCCCAGCATTTT
TRBV5-4	NA	TRBJ2-6	TRBD1	16	CASSFIRGLGANVLTF	TGTGCCAGCAGCTTCATAAGGGGGCTTGGGGCCAACGTCCTGACTTTC
TRBV19	NA	TRBJ2-1	NA	14	CASSIDIAIPEEFF	TGTGCCAGTAGTATAGATATAGCAATACCCGAGGAGTTCTTC
TRBV19	NA	TRBJ1-2	TRBD1	13	CASRDRGAGGYTF	TGTGCCAGCAGGGACAGGGGAGCAGGGGGCTACACCTTC
TRBV29-1	NA	TRBJ1-2	NA	15	CSARSNSGGNYGYTF	TGCAGCGCCCGTTCCAACTCCGGGGGTAACTATGGCTACACCTTC